The rows below give T cell receptor beta chains drawn from one sample of a study of persistence of HIV-infected CD4 T cells. No antigen has been assigned to these receptors. TCRdb keeps only in-frame clones here, not all; method: immunoSEQ multiplex PCR. The data show about 48,000 clones, 70% to 80% seen once. The specimen comprised CD4+ T cells sorted from PBMCs after roughly 18-hour stimulation, sampled from a patient who received antiretroviral therapy. All receptors come from an adult man with HIV who was CMV-seropositive. The CDR3 runs from the conserved cysteine through the conserved F or W. A D gene is named only where the DNA matches it firmly. The size field is filled for only some rows; it gives once, few, many or a size class.

d_gene	abundance	j_gene	v_gene	CDR3nt	CDR3aa
.	.	TRBJ1-1	TRBV6-6	TGTGCCAGCGGCCAGGAGCTGGGCCCCACTGAAGCTTTCTTT	CASGQELGPTEAFF
.	.	TRBJ2-3	TRBV6-5	TGTGCCACCCAGTCACAGGGCACAGATACGCAGTATTTT	CATQSQGTDTQYF
TRBD1	once	TRBJ1-6	TRBV6-5	TGTGCCAGCAGCGATCCTCGGCACAGGGGTTCACCCCTCCACTTT	CASSDPRHRGSPLHF
.	.	TRBJ1-3	TRBV5-4	TGTGCCAGCAGCTTGGGACAGCACTCTGGAAACACCATATATTTT	CASSLGQHSGNTIYF
TRBD1	.	TRBJ2-3	TRBV9	TGTGCCAGCAGCGTAGAGGGGGCAGGGACCACAGATACGCAGTATTTT	CASSVEGAGTTDTQYF
.	.	TRBJ1-3	TRBV9	TGTGCCAGCACTCCTAGATCCCAGGTCTCAGGAAACACCATATATTTT	CASTPRSQVSGNTIYF
.	.	TRBJ2-3	TRBV12-5	TGTGCTAGTGGTATCTACGGTTTCACAGATACGCAGTATTTT	CASGIYGFTDTQYF
TRBD1	few	TRBJ1-3	TRBV3-1/TRBV3-2	TGTGCCAGCAGCCAGGGACAGGAAGAGGGAAACACCATATATTTT	CASSQGQEEGNTIYF
.	.	TRBJ2-1	TRBV9	TGTGCCAGCAGCCCCCGGACAGTACTGGAGCAGTTCTTC	CASSPRTVLEQFF
TRBD1	few	TRBJ2-7	TRBV6-5	TGTGCCAGCCACCTCGAAAGGGGGCTATCTCACGAGCAGTACTTC	CASHLERGLSHEQYF
.	.	TRBJ1-6	TRBV5-1	TGCGCCAGCAGCGACAGGCCTAGCCGGGAGTCACCCCTCCACTTT	CASSDRPSRESPLHF
.	.	TRBJ2-3	TRBV6-5	TGTGCCAGCAGTTACGGGAGTGGCGGACGCACAGATACGCAGTATTTT	CASSYGSGGRTDTQYF
.	.	TRBJ1-1	TRBV7-9	TGTGCCAGCAGCCAGGACTACACTGAAGCTTTCTTT	CASSQDYTEAFF
.	.	TRBJ2-5	TRBV10-1	TGCGCCAGCAGCGGGGACGGGGAGACCCAGTACTTC	CASSGDGETQYF
.	.	TRBJ1-4	TRBV6-5	TGTGCCAGCAGGGGCGCCGGGACTAATGAAAAACTGTTTTTT	CASRGAGTNEKLFF
.	few	TRBJ1-6	TRBV5-1	TGCGCCAGCAGCCCGTTTCGGGGGGCGAATTCACCCCTCCACTTT	CASSPFRGANSPLHF
.	.	TRBJ2-7	TRBV19	TGTGCCAGTAGTATGTCCCTCGGGGTAGCGGCCTACGAGCAGTACTTC	CASSMSLGVAAYEQYF
TRBD1	.	TRBJ1-1	TRBV6-5	TGTGCCAGCAGCGTCAGGGGGCCGGACACTGAAGCTTTCTTT	CASSVRGPDTEAFF
.	.	TRBJ1-3	TRBV19	TGTGCCAGTAGTATAGACAACGCTGGAAACACCATATATTTT	CASSIDNAGNTIYF
TRBD1	.	TRBJ1-1	TRBV27	TGTGCCAGCAGTTTAAGGAGGAGCGGACAGGGCAGAGGGACCACTGAAGCTTTCTTT	CASSLRRSGQGRGTTEAFF
TRBD2	.	TRBJ2-3	TRBV6-5	TGTGCCAGCAGTTACTCGGGACTAGCGGGCACAGATACGCAGTATTTT	CASSYSGLAGTDTQYF
.	few	TRBJ2-1	TRBV7-8	TGTGCCAGCAGCTTAGTTGACAGCAATGAGCAGTTCTTC	CASSLVDSNEQFF
TRBD1	once	TRBJ1-1	TRBV6-2/TRBV6-3	TGTGCCAGCAGCGAGGACAGGGGTCTTTTTAATGAAGCTTTCTTT	CASSEDRGLFNEAFF
.	.	TRBJ1-1	TRBV5-5	TGTGCCAGCAGCTTGGTAGGGGGAAGGAACACTGAAGCTTTCTTT	CASSLVGGRNTEAFF
TRBD1	.	TRBJ2-4	TRBV10-2	TGCGCCAGCACCCCCAGGGGGCGGAAAAACATTCAGTACTTC	CASTPRGRKNIQYF
TRBD1	.	TRBJ1-5	TRBV6-5	TGTGCCGCCCGGAGGGGACAGGGTGATCAGCCCCAGCATTTT	CAARRGQGDQPQHF
.	.	TRBJ1-6	TRBV27	TGTGCCAGCAGTTTATCGCGGACTTTACAAAATAATTCACCCCTCCACTTT	CASSLSRTLQNNSPLHF
.	.	TRBJ2-1	TRBV27	TGTGCCAGCAGTTCCGACCCCTACAATGAGCAGTTCTTC	CASSSDPYNEQFF
TRBD1	.	TRBJ1-2	TRBV12-3/TRBV12-4	TGTGCCAGCTGGGAGAGGGGGCATTATGGCTACACCTTC	CASWERGHYGYTF
TRBD1	.	TRBJ1-2	TRBV19	TGTGCCAGTAGCAGGGGGGACTATGGCTACACCTTC	CASSRGDYGYTF
TRBD1	.	TRBJ1-5	TRBV5-4	TGTGCCAGCAGCTTTGGAGGGGGCGCAGGCAATCAGCCCCAGCATTTT	CASSFGGGAGNQPQHF
TRBD1	few	TRBJ1-5	TRBV18	TGTGCCAGCTCAGACAGGGGCAATCAGCCCCAGCATTTT	CASSDRGNQPQHF
.	.	TRBJ2-3	TRBV6-5	TGTGCCAGCAGGGACACATACAGCACAGATACGCAGTATTTT	CASRDTYSTDTQYF
TRBD1	.	TRBJ2-2	TRBV6-5	TGTGCCAGCAGTTACTGGACAGGGAACACCGGGGAGCTGTTTTTT	CASSYWTGNTGELFF
.	.	TRBJ2-7	TRBV6-6	TGTGCCAGCAGTTACGGCCCACCCGAGCAGTACTTC	CASSYGPPEQYF
.	.	TRBJ1-3	TRBV18	TGTGCCAGCTCATTCGACAGGCCCGGCTCTGGAAACACCATATATTTT	CASSFDRPGSGNTIYF
.	.	TRBJ2-7	TRBV7-2	TGTGCCAGCAGCTTAGGGGCAGGGAGGACCCTCGGGCAGTACTTC	CASSLGAGRTLGQYF
.	.	TRBJ2-7	TRBV10-3	TGTGCCATCAGTGAAAGGAGCTACGAGCAGTACTTC	CAISERSYEQYF
TRBD2	few	TRBJ2-7	TRBV7-8	TGTGCCAGCAGCTTGACAAGAACACTAGCGGCTTCCTACGAGCAGTACTTC	CASSLTRTLAASYEQYF
.	.	TRBJ1-1	TRBV5-4	TGTGCCAGCAGCCTCCCCTCGGGCAGAACTATAGACACTGAAGCTTTCTTT	CASSLPSGRTIDTEAFF
.	.	TRBJ1-3	TRBV2	TGTGCCAGCAGTGAACTGGCAGGGCGAGGAATCTCTGGAAACACCATATATTTT	CASSELAGRGISGNTIYF
TRBD2	once	TRBJ2-7	TRBV10-3	TGTGCCATCAGTGGCACTAGCGAAAATTACGAGCAGTACTTC	CAISGTSENYEQYF
TRBD2	.	TRBJ2-1	TRBV7-9	TGTGCCAGCAGCCCCGGGACTAGCTGGGGTCCAGGCTACAATGAGCAGTTCTTC	CASSPGTSWGPGYNEQFF
TRBD1	.	TRBJ1-4	TRBV6-6	TGTGCCAGCAGTTACTCCACAGGGGCTAATGAAAAACTGTTTTTT	CASSYSTGANEKLFF
.	.	TRBJ1-3	TRBV19	TGTGCCAGTAGCCTGCTCAGGAGCTCTGGAAACACCATATATTTT	CASSLLRSSGNTIYF
.	.	TRBJ1-2	TRBV6-5	TGTGCCAGCAGTTACACAGGACGGAACTATGGCTACACCTTC	CASSYTGRNYGYTF
TRBD1	.	TRBJ1-1	TRBV27	TGTGCCAGCAGCTCTGGACAGGCCGGGAGCGCTGAAGCTTTCTTT	CASSSGQAGSAEAFF
.	.	TRBJ2-2	TRBV12-3/TRBV12-4	TGTGCCAGCAGGGTCGGGAACACCGGGGAGCTGTTTTTT	CASRVGNTGELFF
TRBD1	.	TRBJ1-5	TRBV19	TGTGCCAGTAGTATAGATCACCCGGGACAGCTGACGAAGCAGCCCCAGCATTTT	CASSIDHPGQLTKQPQHF
.	.	TRBJ2-1	TRBV20-1	TGCAGTGAGAGAAGTGGGGTGGAGCAGTTCTTC	CSERSGVEQFF
.	.	TRBJ1-2	TRBV4-1	TGCGCCAGCAGCCAAGAACCAGGGACCCGTCAGGCGGGCTACACCTTC	CASSQEPGTRQAGYTF
.	few	TRBJ1-2	TRBV7-2	TGTGCCAGCTCGGTTCAGGGTCACAAGACCGGCTACACCTTC	CASSVQGHKTGYTF
.	.	TRBJ1-5	TRBV18	TGTGCCAGCTCAGGGGATAGCAATCAGCCCCAGCATTTT	CASSGDSNQPQHF
TRBD1	few	TRBJ1-2	TRBV7-2	TGTGCCAGCAGCACCCGGACAGGACTGAGCGGCTACACCTTC	CASSTRTGLSGYTF
.	.	TRBJ2-7	TRBV20-1	TGCAGTGCCCTCTTTTACGAGCAGTACTTC	CSALFYEQYF
TRBD2	few	TRBJ2-1	TRBV27	TGTGCCAACAGGATCCGCGGTCTAGCGGGAGGGCCCTCCTACAATGAGCAGTTCTTC	CANRIRGLAGGPSYNEQFF
.	.	TRBJ2-5	TRBV7-9	TGTGCCAGCAGCTTACGGTCGGAGGAGACCCAGTACTTC	CASSLRSEETQYF